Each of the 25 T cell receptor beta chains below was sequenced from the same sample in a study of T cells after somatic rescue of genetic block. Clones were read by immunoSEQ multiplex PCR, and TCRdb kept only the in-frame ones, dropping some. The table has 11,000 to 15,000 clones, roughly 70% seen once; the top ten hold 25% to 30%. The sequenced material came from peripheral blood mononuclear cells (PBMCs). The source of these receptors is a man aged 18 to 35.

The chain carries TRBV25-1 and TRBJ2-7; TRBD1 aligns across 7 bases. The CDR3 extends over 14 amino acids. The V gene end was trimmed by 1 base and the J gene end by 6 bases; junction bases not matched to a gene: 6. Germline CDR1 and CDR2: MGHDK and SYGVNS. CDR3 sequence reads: CASSEWTNRGEQYF. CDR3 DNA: TGTGCCAGCAGTGAATGGACAAACAGGGGCGAGCAGTACTTC.

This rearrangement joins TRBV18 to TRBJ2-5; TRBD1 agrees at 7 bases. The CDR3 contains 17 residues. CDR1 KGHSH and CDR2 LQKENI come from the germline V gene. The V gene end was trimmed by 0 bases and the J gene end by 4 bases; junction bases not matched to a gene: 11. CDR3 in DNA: TGTGCCAGCTCACCACCGCGAGGACAGGCGGCAGGAGAGACCCAGTACTTC. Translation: CASSPPRGQAAGETQYF. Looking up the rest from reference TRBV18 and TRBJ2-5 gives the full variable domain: NAGVMQNPRHLVRRRGQEARLRCSPMKGHSHVYWYRQLPEEGLKFMVYLQKENIIDESGMPKERFSAEFPKEGPSILRIQQVVRGDSAAYFCASSPPRGQAAGETQYFGPGTRLLVL.

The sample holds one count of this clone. The CDR3 DNA reads as TGTGCCAGCAGCTCAATCCCGACTTTCACCGGGGAGCTGTTTTTT. Protein: CASSSIPTFTGELFF. This sequence joins TRBV7-9 and TRBJ2-2; D is uncertain. The germline gives CDR1 SEHNR, CDR2 FQNEAQ (reference sequence). Trimming took off 4 bases at V and 4 bases at J, with 13 bases between the two ends. The CDR3 extends over 15 amino acids.

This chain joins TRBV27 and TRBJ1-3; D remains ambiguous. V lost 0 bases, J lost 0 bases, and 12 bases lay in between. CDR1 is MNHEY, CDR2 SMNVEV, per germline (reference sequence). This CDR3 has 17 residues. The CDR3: CASSLSPGFSSGNTIYF. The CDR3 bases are TGTGCCAGCAGTTTATCGCCAGGATTCAGCTCTGGAAACACCATATATTTT.

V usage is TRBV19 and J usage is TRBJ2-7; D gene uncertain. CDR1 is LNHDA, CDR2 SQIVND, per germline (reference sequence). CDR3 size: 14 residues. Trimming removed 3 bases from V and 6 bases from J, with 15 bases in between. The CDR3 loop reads CASSMSYNSPEQYF. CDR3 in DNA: TGTGCCAGTAGTATGTCTTACAACTCCCCCGAGCAGTACTTC.

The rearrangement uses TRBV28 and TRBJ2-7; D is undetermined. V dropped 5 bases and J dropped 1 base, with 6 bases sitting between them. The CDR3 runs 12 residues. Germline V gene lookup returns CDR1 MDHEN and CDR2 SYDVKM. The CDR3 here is CASSLGSYEQYF. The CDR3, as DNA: TGTGCCAGCAGTCTCGGATCCTACGAGCAGTACTTC.

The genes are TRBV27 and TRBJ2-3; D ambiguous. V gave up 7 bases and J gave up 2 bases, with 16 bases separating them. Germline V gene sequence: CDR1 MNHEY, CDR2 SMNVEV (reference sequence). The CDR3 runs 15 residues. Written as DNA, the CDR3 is TGTGCCAGCACTCCAAGCCTTCTCTACACAGATACGCAGTATTTT. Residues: CASTPSLLYTDTQYF.

Written as DNA, the CDR3 is TGTGCCAGCAGCTTAAGCAGGGGAGGGAACACCGGGGAGCTGTTTTTT. It encodes CASSLSRGGNTGELFF. The chain has TRBV7-3 and TRBJ2-2, with D perhaps TRBD1 or TRBD2 (6 bases each). The CDR3 sequence is 16 residues long. CDR1 is SGHTA, CDR2 FQGTGA, per germline. Trimming took off 1 base at V and 1 base at J, with 10 bases between the two ends.

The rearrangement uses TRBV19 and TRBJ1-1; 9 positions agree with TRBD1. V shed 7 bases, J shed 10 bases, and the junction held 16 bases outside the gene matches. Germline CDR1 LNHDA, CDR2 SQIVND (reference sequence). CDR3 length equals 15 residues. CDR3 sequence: CASTPATGGRLGAFF. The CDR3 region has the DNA TGTGCCAGTACCCCCGCCACAGGGGGCAGGCTTGGAGCTTTCTTT.

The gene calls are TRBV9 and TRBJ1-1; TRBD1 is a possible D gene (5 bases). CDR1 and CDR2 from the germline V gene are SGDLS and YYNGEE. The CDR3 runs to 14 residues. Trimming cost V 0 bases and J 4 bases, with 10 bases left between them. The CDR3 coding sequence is TGTGCCAGCAGCGTAGGAACGGGGGGCACTGAAGCTTTCTTT. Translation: CASSVGTGGTEAFF.

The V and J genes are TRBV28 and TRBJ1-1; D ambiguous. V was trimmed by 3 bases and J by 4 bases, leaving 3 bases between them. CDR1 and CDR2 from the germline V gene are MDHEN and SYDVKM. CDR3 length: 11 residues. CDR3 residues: CASSFITEAFF. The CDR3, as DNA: TGTGCCAGCAGTTTTATCACTGAAGCTTTCTTT. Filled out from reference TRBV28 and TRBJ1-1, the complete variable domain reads DVKVTQSSRYLVKRTGEKVFLECVQDMDHENMFWYRQDPGLGLRLIYFSYDVKMKEKGDIPEGYSVSREKKERFSLILESASTNQTSMYLCASSFITEAFFGQGTRLTVV.

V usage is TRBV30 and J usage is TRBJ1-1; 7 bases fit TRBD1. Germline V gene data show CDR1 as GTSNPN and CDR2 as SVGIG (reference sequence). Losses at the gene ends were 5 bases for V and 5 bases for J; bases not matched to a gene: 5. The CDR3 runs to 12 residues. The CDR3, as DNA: TGTGCCTGGGACAGGGAATTTACTGAAGCTTTCTTT. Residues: CAWDREFTEAFF.

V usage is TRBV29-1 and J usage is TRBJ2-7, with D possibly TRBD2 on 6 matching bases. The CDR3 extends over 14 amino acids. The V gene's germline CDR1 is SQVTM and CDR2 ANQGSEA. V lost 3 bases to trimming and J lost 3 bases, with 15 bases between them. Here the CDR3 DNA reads TGCAGCGTTGAGGGGATGCGGGGCGGCTACGAGCAGTACTTC. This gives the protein CSVEGMRGGYEQYF.

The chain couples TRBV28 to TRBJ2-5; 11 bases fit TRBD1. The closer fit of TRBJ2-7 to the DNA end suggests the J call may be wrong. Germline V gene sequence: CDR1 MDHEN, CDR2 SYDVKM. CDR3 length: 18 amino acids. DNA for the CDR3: TGTGCCAGCAGTAGGACAGGGGGCCCAAGGGCCAGCTCCTACGAGCAGTACTTC. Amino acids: CASSRTGGPRASSYEQYF.

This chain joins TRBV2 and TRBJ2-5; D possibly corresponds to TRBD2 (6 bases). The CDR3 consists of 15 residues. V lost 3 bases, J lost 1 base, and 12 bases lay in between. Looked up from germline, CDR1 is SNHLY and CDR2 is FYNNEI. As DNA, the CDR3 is TGTGCCAGCAGTGATATGGGACTGAGCCAAGAGACCCAGTACTTC. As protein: CASSDMGLSQETQYF.

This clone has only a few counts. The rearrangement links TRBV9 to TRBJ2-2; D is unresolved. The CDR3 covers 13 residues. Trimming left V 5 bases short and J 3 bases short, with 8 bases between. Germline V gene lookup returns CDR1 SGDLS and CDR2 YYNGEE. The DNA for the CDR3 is TGTGCCAGCAGTTTCCAGGACACCGGGGAGCTGTTTTTT. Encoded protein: CASSFQDTGELFF.

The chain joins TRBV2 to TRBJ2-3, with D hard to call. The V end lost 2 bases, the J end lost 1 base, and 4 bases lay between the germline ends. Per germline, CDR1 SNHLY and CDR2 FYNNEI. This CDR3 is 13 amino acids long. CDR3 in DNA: TGTGCCAGCAGTGAAAGCGGCACAGATACGCAGTATTTT. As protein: CASSESGTDTQYF.

Here the CDR3 reads CASSLDMGRGALKNTEAFF. CDR3 nucleotide sequence: TGTGCCAGCAGCTTGGATATGGGTAGGGGCGCCCTAAAGAACACTGAAGCTTTCTTT. The rearrangement links TRBV5-8 to TRBJ1-1, with D possibly matching TRBD1 (5 bases). The germline V gene encodes CDR1 SGHTS and CDR2 YDEGEE. The CDR3 length is 19 residues. With 0 bases removed from V and 1 base from J, the gap between germline ends came to 22 bases.

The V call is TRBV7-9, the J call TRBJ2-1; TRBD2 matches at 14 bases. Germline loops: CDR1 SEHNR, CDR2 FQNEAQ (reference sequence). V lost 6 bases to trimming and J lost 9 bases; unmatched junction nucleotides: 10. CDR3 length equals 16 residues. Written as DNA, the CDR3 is TGTGCCAGCAGTCCCGGGACTAGCGGGAGATTGGGTGAGCAGTTCTTC. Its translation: CASSPGTSGRLGEQFF.

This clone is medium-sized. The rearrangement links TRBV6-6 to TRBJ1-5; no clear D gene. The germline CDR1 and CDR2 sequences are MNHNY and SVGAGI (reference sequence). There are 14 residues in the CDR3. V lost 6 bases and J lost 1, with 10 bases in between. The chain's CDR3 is CASRRVESNQPQHF. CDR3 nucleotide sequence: TGTGCCAGCAGGCGGGTGGAGAGCAATCAGCCCCAGCATTTT.

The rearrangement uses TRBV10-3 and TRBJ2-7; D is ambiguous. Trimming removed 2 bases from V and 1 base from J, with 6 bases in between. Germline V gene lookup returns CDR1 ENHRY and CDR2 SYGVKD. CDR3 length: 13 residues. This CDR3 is CAISEVFSYEQYF. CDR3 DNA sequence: TGTGCCATCAGTGAGGTCTTTTCCTACGAGCAGTACTTC.

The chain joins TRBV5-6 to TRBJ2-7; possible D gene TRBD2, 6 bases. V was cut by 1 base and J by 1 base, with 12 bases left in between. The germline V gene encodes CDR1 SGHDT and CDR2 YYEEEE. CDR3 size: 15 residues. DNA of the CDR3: TGTGCCAGCAGCTTGTGGGGAGGCTCGTCCTACGAGCAGTACTTC. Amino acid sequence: CASSLWGGSSYEQYF.

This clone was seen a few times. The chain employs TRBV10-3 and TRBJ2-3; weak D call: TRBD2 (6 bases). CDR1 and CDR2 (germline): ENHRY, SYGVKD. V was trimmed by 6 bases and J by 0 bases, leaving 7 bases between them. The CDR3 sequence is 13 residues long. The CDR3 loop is CAISGTSTDTQYF. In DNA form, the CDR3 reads TGTGCCATCAGCGGGACTAGCACAGATACGCAGTATTTT.

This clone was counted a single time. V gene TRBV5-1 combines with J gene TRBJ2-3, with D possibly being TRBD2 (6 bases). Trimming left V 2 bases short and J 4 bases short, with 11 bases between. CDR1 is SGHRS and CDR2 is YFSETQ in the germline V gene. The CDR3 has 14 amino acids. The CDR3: CASSFTAGSDTQYF. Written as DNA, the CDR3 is TGCGCCAGCAGCTTCACGGCGGGGTCAGATACGCAGTATTTT.

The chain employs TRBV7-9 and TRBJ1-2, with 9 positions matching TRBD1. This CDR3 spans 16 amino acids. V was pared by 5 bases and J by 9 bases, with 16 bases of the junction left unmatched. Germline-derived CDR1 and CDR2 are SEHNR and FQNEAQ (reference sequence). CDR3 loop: CASSTEHRGREYRYTF. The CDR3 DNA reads TGTGCCAGCAGCACAGAACACAGGGGGCGGGAATATCGCTACACCTTC.